The 30 T cell receptor beta chains listed next were all sequenced from one sample in a study of technical replicates of blood from several donors. Here immunoSEQ multiplex PCR was the method, and the copy in TCRdb shows in-frame clones only, minus some. Of 45,000 to 60,000 clones in the sample, approximately 95% are singletons; the top ten hold approximately 0.4%. The sequenced sample consisted of T cells isolated from PBMCs. The source of these receptors is a human donor in good health.

V gene TRBV6-1 combines with J gene TRBJ2-7; tentatively, D is TRBD1 (6 bases). The CDR3 extends over 15 amino acids. In germline, CDR1 is MNHNS, CDR2 SASEGT. V was clipped by 1 base and J by 3 bases, with 13 bases between them. For the CDR3, the DNA is TGTGCCAGCAGTGAAGTGGCCGGGACACACTACGAGCAGTACTTC. It specifies CASSEVAGTHYEQYF.

The rearrangement joins TRBV18 to TRBJ2-5; the D is unclear. The V end was cut by 7 bases, the J end by 0 bases, with 9 bases between. CDR1 and CDR2 from the germline V gene are KGHSH and LQKENI. The CDR3 spans 13 residues. CDR3 nucleotides: TGTGCCAGCTTCTCCAACTACCAAGAGACCCAGTACTTC. It codes for CASFSNYQETQYF.

This clone has more than one count but fewer than ten. This rearrangement joins TRBV30 to TRBJ2-7; D is possibly TRBD1 (6 bases). Between the trimmed V and J ends, which lost 0 bases and 5 bases, there was a span of 11 bases. The CDR3 runs 13 residues. Germline loops: CDR1 GTSNPN, CDR2 SVGIG (reference sequence). Here the CDR3 reads CAWSVTGSHEQYF. CDR3 sequence (DNA): TGTGCCTGGAGTGTAACAGGGTCCCACGAGCAGTACTTC.

V is TRBV28 and J is TRBJ1-1; D not resolved. Per germline, CDR1 MDHEN and CDR2 SYDVKM. CDR3 length equals 11 residues. V lost 7 bases to trimming and J lost 9 bases, with 12 bases between them. The CDR3 DNA reads as TGTGCCAGCACCTCAGGCCCGCAAGCTTTCTTT. Translating gives CASTSGPQAFF.

V is TRBV30 and J is TRBJ1-2; D gene unclear. The ends were cut back, 1 base at V and 7 bases at J, with 7 bases in the middle. CDR1 is GTSNPN, CDR2 SVGIG, per germline (reference sequence). This CDR3 has 11 amino acids. CDR3 nucleotides: TGTGCCTGGAGTGAAGCAGGTGGCTACACCTTC. Its translation is CAWSEAGGYTF.

V is TRBV18 and J is TRBJ2-7; TRBD2 is a possible D gene (6 bases). The CDR3 totals 14 residues. The V and J ends lost 1 base and 2 bases respectively, with 9 bases between them. Looked up from germline, CDR1 is KGHSH and CDR2 is LQKENI. CDR3 bases: TGTGCCAGCTCACCACGCGGGGACCCCTACGAGCAGTACTTC. The encoded protein is CASSPRGDPYEQYF. Full variable domain (missing parts from reference TRBV18 and TRBJ2-7): NAGVMQNPRHLVRRRGQEARLRCSPMKGHSHVYWYRQLPEEGLKFMVYLQKENIIDESGMPKERFSAEFPKEGPSILRIQQVVRGDSAAYFCASSPRGDPYEQYFGPGTRLTVT.

J is TRBJ1-3 and V is TRBV30, with unresolved D. Germline lookup yields CDR1 GTSNPN and CDR2 SVGIG (reference sequence). The CDR3 consists of 12 residues. Trimming pared 8 bases from V and 0 bases from J, leaving 8 bases between. The CDR3, as DNA: TGTGCCGGTAGGAGCTCTGGAAACACCATATATTTT. The encoded protein is CAGRSSGNTIYF.

The table lists this clone with a count of one. The chain carries TRBV11-3 and TRBJ2-5; weak D call: TRBD1 (6 bases). The CDR3 contains 13 residues. Trimming shortened V by 5 bases and J by 5 bases, and 12 bases separated the two germline ends. Per germline, CDR1 SGHNT and CDR2 YENEEA. This CDR3 reads CASSQTGRETQYF. CDR3 in DNA: TGTGCCAGCAGCCAGACAGGAAGGGAGACCCAGTACTTC. The full variable domain, rest sourced from reference TRBV11-3 and TRBJ2-5, is EAGVVQSPRYKIIEKKQPVAFWCNPISGHNTLYWYLQNLGQGPELLIRYENEEAVDDSQLPKDRFSAERLKGVDSTLKIQPAELGDSAVYLCASSQTGRETQYFGPGTRLLVL.

The rearrangement joins TRBV28 to TRBJ2-7, with D possibly matching TRBD1 (6 bases). Germline V CDR1 and CDR2: MDHEN, SYDVKM. The CDR3 spans 13 residues. Trimming cost V 6 bases and J 3 bases, with 12 bases left between them. CDR3 protein: CASRTGYVYEQYF. As DNA, the CDR3 is TGTGCCAGCAGAACAGGGTACGTCTACGAGCAGTACTTC.

The chain employs TRBV6-1 and TRBJ1-5; D ambiguous. This CDR3 comprises 19 residues. Germline loops: CDR1 MNHNS, CDR2 SASEGT. V was shortened by 0 bases and J by 5 bases, with 23 bases between the two germline ends. CDR3 bases: TGTGCCAGCAGTGAAGCCTACCATAGCCGAGCCAAATCATATCAGCCCCAGCATTTT. Amino acids: CASSEAYHSRAKSYQPQHF.

The CDR3 sequence is CASSLTGEAFF. The DNA of the CDR3 is TGCGCCAGCAGCTTAACAGGGGAAGCTTTCTTT. The J gene is TRBJ1-1, the V gene TRBV5-1; maybe TRBD1 (6 bases). The germline V gene has CDR1 SGHRS and CDR2 YFSETQ. V lost 2 bases and J 8 bases, leaving 7 bases between the germline ends. The CDR3 is 11 residues long.

This clone came up a few times. The genes are TRBV7-9 and TRBJ2-7, with D unclear. Germline-derived CDR1 and CDR2 are SEHNR and FQNEAQ (reference sequence). V lost 1 base and J lost 2, with 6 bases in between. This CDR3 comprises 13 residues. The CDR3 DNA reads TGTGCCAGCAGCTTAGACAGTACCTACGAGCAGTACTTC. This translates into CASSLDSTYEQYF.

The CDR3 sequence is CASSYDRVNTEAFF. CDR3 sequence (DNA): TGTGCCAGCAGCTATGACAGGGTGAACACTGAAGCTTTCTTT. This chain links TRBV27 with TRBJ1-1, with 7 nucleotides matching TRBD1. The CDR3 is 14 residues long. In germline, CDR1 is MNHEY, CDR2 SMNVEV (reference sequence). The junction had 4 bases not matched to a gene; V was cut back by 6 bases and J by 0 bases.

The chain uses TRBV9 and TRBJ1-2, with 10 bases fitting TRBD1. The V gene end was trimmed by 5 bases and the J gene end by 6 bases; junction bases not matched to a gene: 4. From germline, CDR1 is SGDLS and CDR2 YYNGEE. The CDR3 is 13 amino acids. CDR3 coding DNA: TGTGCCAGCAGTGAGGGACAGGGGAATGGCTACACCTTC. This translates into CASSEGQGNGYTF.

This chain connects TRBV4-1 to TRBJ1-2; unclear D gene. Trimming shortened V by 0 bases and J by 4 bases, and 9 bases separated the two germline ends. The CDR3 loop spans 14 amino acids. Germline V gene data show CDR1 as MGHRA and CDR2 as YSYEKL. CDR3 coding DNA: TGCGCCAGCAGCCAAGACCCGGGATCCTATGGCTACACCTTC. Its protein product is CASSQDPGSYGYTF.

The chain combines TRBV15 with TRBJ2-1, with 14 nucleotides matching TRBD2. CDR3 length: 16 residues. CDR1 is LNHNV and CDR2 is YYDKDF in the germline V gene (reference sequence). The ends lost 6 bases at V and 8 bases at J; junction bases unmatched: 9. The CDR3 here is CATRKTGTSGSYEQFF. CDR3 DNA sequence: TGTGCCACCAGAAAAACCGGGACTAGCGGGAGCTATGAGCAGTTCTTC.

The chain links TRBV5-6 to TRBJ2-7, with TRBD2 matching 8 bases. V shed 0 bases and J 0 bases; nucleotides not matched to a gene: 8. This CDR3 is 17 amino acids long. CDR1 and CDR2 (germline): SGHDT, YYEEEE. The CDR3 region is CASSLERGLESSYEQYF. Here the CDR3 DNA reads TGTGCCAGCAGCTTGGAAAGGGGACTAGAAAGCTCCTACGAGCAGTACTTC. Looking up the rest from reference TRBV5-6 and TRBJ2-7 gives the full variable domain: DAGVTQSPTHLIKTRGQQVTLRCSPKSGHDTVSWYQQALGQGPQFIFQYYEEEERQRGNFPDRFSGHQFPNYSSELNVNALLLGDSALYLCASSLERGLESSYEQYFGPGTRLTVT.

The chain carries TRBV6-5 and TRBJ2-3, with 10 bases fitting TRBD1. CDR3 length equals 14 residues. With V trimmed by 6 bases and J by 1 base, 1 base remained unmatched. From germline, CDR1 is MNHEY and CDR2 SVGAGI. Here the CDR3 DNA reads TGTGCCAGCAGCGGGACAGGGGGCACAGATACGCAGTATTTT. Translating gives CASSGTGGTDTQYF.

The V and J genes are TRBV19 and TRBJ2-5; maybe TRBD1 (6 bases). The V gene lost 0 bases and the J gene lost 3 bases, with 17 bases spanning the gap. Germline CDR1 LNHDA, CDR2 SQIVND (reference sequence). The CDR3 consists of 17 residues. The CDR3 sequence: CASSIEVGQFFKETQYF. DNA for the CDR3: TGTGCCAGTAGTATAGAGGTTGGACAGTTCTTTAAAGAGACCCAGTACTTC.

V is TRBV14 and J is TRBJ2-3; 9 bases are a match to TRBD2. V trimming: 1 base; J trimming: 4 bases; junction bases outside the gene matches: 9. The CDR3 sequence is 17 residues long. Germline CDR1 SGHDN, CDR2 FVKESK. The CDR3 DNA reads TGTGCCAGCAGCCAAGTTTTGCTAGCGGGAACGGCAGATACGCAGTATTTT. Protein: CASSQVLLAGTADTQYF.

The chain links TRBV6-6 to TRBJ2-5; D is unresolved. Trimming took off 2 bases at V and 2 bases at J, with 12 bases between the two ends. This CDR3 is built from 15 residues. The V gene's germline CDR1 is MNHNY and CDR2 SVGAGI (reference sequence). The DNA for the CDR3 is TGTGCCAGCAGTTACAAAGCGTCTGGGCAAGAGACCCAGTACTTC. Amino acids: CASSYKASGQETQYF.

The rearrangement links TRBV11-1 to TRBJ1-2; 7 nucleotides match TRBD1. The CDR3 runs to 14 residues. Germline CDR1 SGHAT, CDR2 FQDESV (reference sequence). Trimming at V came to 2 bases and at J to 8 bases, leaving 8 bases not matched to a gene. CDR3 sequence (DNA): TGTGCCAGCAGCTTATCTAGGACAGGAGAAGGCTACACCTTC. Protein sequence: CASSLSRTGEGYTF.

The chain employs TRBV18 and TRBJ2-1; D not resolved. CDR3 length: 14 amino acids. V was pared by 3 bases and J by 1 base, with 7 bases between. Germline V gives CDR1 KGHSH, CDR2 LQKENI. CDR3 amino acids: CASSPDKSYNEQFF. The CDR3 DNA follows: TGTGCCAGCTCACCCGACAAGTCCTACAATGAGCAGTTCTTC.

CDR3 sequence reads: CSVELGLAGFTDTQYF. CDR3 bases: TGCAGCGTTGAATTGGGACTAGCGGGCTTCACAGATACGCAGTATTTT. V is TRBV29-1 and J is TRBJ2-3; TRBD2 agrees at 12 bases. Germline V gene data show CDR1 as SQVTM and CDR2 as ANQGSEA. This CDR3 has 16 amino acids. V trimming: 2 bases; J trimming: 2 bases; junction bases outside the gene matches: 5.

The V call is TRBV7-2, the J call TRBJ2-1; the match to TRBD2 covers 10 bases. CDR3 length equals 16 residues. J lost 4 bases, V lost 5 bases, and 8 bases had no gene match. Germline V gene data show CDR1 as SGHTA and CDR2 as FQGNSA. In DNA, the CDR3 is TGTGCCAGCAGCCTACTGGCTAGCGGGAGTTACAATGAGCAGTTCTTC. Translating gives CASSLLASGSYNEQFF. Together with reference TRBV7-2 and TRBJ2-1, the CDR3 gives the full variable domain: GAGVSQSPSNKVTEKGKDVELRCDPISGHTALYWYRQSLGQGLEFLIYFQGNSAPDKSGLPSDRFSAERTGGSVSTLTIQRTQQEDSAVYLCASSLLASGSYNEQFFGPGTRLTVL.

The gene calls are TRBV14 and TRBJ1-1; D unresolved. Germline CDR1 is SGHDN and CDR2 is FVKESK. The germline V and J ends were trimmed by 1 base and 5 bases, with 14 bases remaining between them. The CDR3 has 15 amino acids. CDR3 bases: TGTGCCAGCAGCCAAGTTCCTGGGGAGGTAACTGAAGCTTTCTTT. It yields the protein CASSQVPGEVTEAFF.

The CDR3 loop is CASTAGSQSTDTQYF. The CDR3 region has the DNA TGTGCCAGCACAGCGGGAAGCCAGTCCACAGATACGCAGTATTTT. The chain uses TRBV11-3 and TRBJ2-3; 7 bases are shared with TRBD2. The CDR3 is made up of 15 amino acids. The J segment lost 2 bases and the V segment lost 7 bases, leaving 9 bases of the junction unmatched. The germline V gene encodes CDR1 SGHNT and CDR2 YENEEA.

CDR3 residues: CASSQESGLAGPGLDTDTQYF. CDR3 in DNA: TGTGCCAGCAGCCAAGAAAGCGGGTTAGCGGGGCCCGGTTTAGACACAGATACGCAGTATTTT. The genes are TRBV4-2 and TRBJ2-3, with 8 bases lining up with TRBD2. The CDR3 consists of 21 residues. Germline loops: CDR1 LGHNA, CDR2 YNFKEQ. V shed 0 bases and J 2 bases; nucleotides not matched to a gene: 19.

CDR3 protein: CASSYSWTGAQPQHF. Written as DNA, the CDR3 is TGTGCCAGCAGTTACTCCTGGACAGGGGCTCAGCCCCAGCATTTT. J is TRBJ1-5 and V is TRBV6-5; 9 nucleotides line up with TRBD1. The CDR3 loop spans 15 amino acids. Germline assignment: CDR1 MNHEY and CDR2 SVGAGI. With V trimmed by 0 bases and J by 6 bases, 3 bases remained unmatched.

Here the CDR3 reads CASSSPERDYQETQYF. CDR3 in DNA: TGTGCCAGCAGCTCGCCGGAGCGGGACTACCAAGAGACCCAGTACTTC. The chain uses TRBV5-4 and TRBJ2-5, with 7 bases fitting TRBD2. The CDR3 totals 16 residues. The germline V gene encodes CDR1 SGHNT and CDR2 YYREEE (reference sequence). J gave up 0 bases and V 3 bases, and 8 bases lay outside the gene matches. The whole variable domain, remainder taken from reference TRBV5-4 and TRBJ2-5, is ETGVTQSPTHLIKTRGQQVTLRCSSQSGHNTVSWYQQALGQGPQFIFQYYREEENGRGNFPPRFSGLQFPNYSSELNVNALELDDSALYLCASSSPERDYQETQYFGPGTRLLVL.